The entry below gives a single T cell receptor (beta chain) sequence along with its context. The authors' processing: Reference gene primer amplification gave nucleated cell count estimates. Clones were sequenced by immunoSEQ multiplex PCR, and TCRdb holds only the in-frame ones, with some missing. V and J calls and clone size are copied from that table; D and trimming were computed from the DNA. The sample has more than 70,000 clones; 85% to 90% are singletons. These data originate in a study of blood T cell repertoires in COVID-19. Turning to the study itself: Sources were T cells, B-cell-depleted T cells, or PBMCs; the material itself was cDNA or gDNA.

This CDR3 spans 13 amino acids. V lost 3 bases, J lost 1 base, and 3 bases lay in between. The V gene's germline CDR1 is KGHSH and CDR2 LQKENI. Input material: peripheral blood. The chain couples TRBV18 to TRBJ2-2; D not resolved. This TCR derives from a man between 60 and 75 years old with acute or convalescent COVID-19. The CDR3 nucleotides read TGTGCCAGCTCACCCCGGAACACCGGGGAGCTGTTTTTT. Translated, it gives CASSPRNTGELFF.